Listed below are T cell receptor beta chains from one sample, sequenced in a study of T-cell memory formation after mild COVID-19. MiXCR, applied by TCRdb to the 5' RACE reads, yields one record per CDR3 protein. The sample lists roughly 170,000 distinct CDR3 sequences, 20% to 25% seen once, with more than 20% in the top ten. The sequenced material came from PBMCs or a T cell subset sorted from them (not recorded which). The receptors were gathered from an adult woman who had mild COVID-19 (a few samples of this study predate the infection). Cell type and time point are not known. Both conserved end residues are part of each CDR3. D genes are given only for firm matches. Some rows have no size entry. The others give once, few or many, or a class for an expanded clone.

>TRBV29-1|TRBD1|TRBJ1-1|.
CSVYDRGLEAFF
TGCAGCGTATACGACAGGGGACTTGAAGCTTTCTTT
>TRBV29-1|.|TRBJ2-2|.
CSVEDASSNTGELFF
TGCAGCGTTGAAGACGCCAGCTCGAACACCGGGGAGCTGTTTTTT
>TRBV29-1|.|TRBJ2-5|.
CSVDRGGPQETQYF
TGCAGCGTTGACAGGGGAGGCCCCCAAGAGACCCAGTACTTC
>TRBV5-1|.|TRBJ1-2|.
CASSLDLGNYGYTF
TGCGCCAGCAGCTTGGATTTAGGGAACTATGGCTACACCTTC
>TRBV6-5|.|TRBJ2-1|.
CASSYSDRLGASNEQFF
TGTGCCAGCAGTTACTCAGACCGACTAGGGGCCTCCAATGAGCAGTTCTTC
>TRBV27|.|TRBJ2-5|few
CASSSNRGEGQETQYF
TGTGCCAGCAGTAGTAATAGAGGAGAGGGGCAAGAGACCCAGTACTTC
>TRBV7-2|.|TRBJ1-1|medium-sized
CASSLRGVRTEAFF
TGTGCCAGCAGCCTACGTGGGGTAAGGACTGAAGCTTTCTTT
>TRBV6-6|.|TRBJ1-2|.
CASSYLTASTGVDGYTF
TGTGCCAGCAGTTATCTCACTGCCTCGACTGGGGTGGATGGCTACACCTTC
>TRBV12-3/TRBV12-4|.|TRBJ2-3|few
CASSLAGFEDTQYF
TGTGCCAGCAGTTTAGCGGGGTTCGAGGATACGCAGTATTTT
>TRBV5-6|TRBD2|TRBJ2-1|.
CASSPGVAGGNEQFF
TGTGCCAGCAGCCCCGGAGTAGCGGGGGGTAATGAGCAGTTCTTC
>TRBV4-1|TRBD2|TRBJ2-1|few
CASSPGVAGGLEQFF
TGCGCCAGCAGCCCCGGGGTAGCGGGGGGGCTGGAGCAGTTCTTC
>TRBV7-9|.|TRBJ1-1|few
CASSSINRATNTEAFF
TGTGCCAGCAGCTCGATTAACAGGGCCACCAACACTGAAGCTTTCTTT
>TRBV2|TRBD1|TRBJ1-6|.
CASRFLGTANDGPLHF
TGTGCCAGCAGGTTCTTAGGGACAGCAAATGATGGACCCCTCCACTTT
>TRBV7-8|.|TRBJ2-1|few
CASSLMGGVAHNEQFF
TGTGCCAGCAGCTTAATGGGGGGAGTTGCGCACAATGAGCAGTTCTTC
>TRBV27|.|TRBJ1-1|once
CASSLGLASQAFF
TGTGCCAGCAGTTTGGGGCTTGCCTCGCAAGCTTTCTTT
>TRBV7-9|.|TRBJ1-1|.
CASSWRSTEAFF
TGTGCCAGCAGCTGGCGAAGTACTGAAGCTTTCTTT
>TRBV15|.|TRBJ2-7|.
CATSRGTPSEQYF
TGTGCCACCAGCAGAGGCACCCCCTCCGAGCAGTACTTC
>TRBV7-9|TRBD1|TRBJ1-1|few
CASSPRDSRNTEAFF
TGTGCCAGCAGCCCCAGGGACAGCAGGAACACTGAAGCTTTCTTT
>TRBV12-3/TRBV12-4|TRBD2|TRBJ2-1|few
CASSHGTSGGAGEQFF
TGTGCCAGCAGCCACGGGACTAGCGGGGGGGCGGGTGAGCAGTTCTTC
>TRBV4-3|TRBD2|TRBJ2-1|few
CASSQDKRESYNEQFF
TGCGCCAGCAGCCAAGACAAGCGGGAGTCCTACAATGAGCAGTTCTTC
>TRBV4-2|.|TRBJ1-2|.
CASSQSGSGDYGYTF
TGTGCCAGCAGCCAAAGTGGTTCTGGCGACTATGGCTACACCTTC
>TRBV4-2|.|TRBJ1-1|many
CASSQDIGWESTEAFF
TGTGCCAGCAGCCAAGATATAGGGTGGGAAAGCACTGAAGCTTTCTTT
>TRBV27|.|TRBJ2-7|few
CASSPWTDYEQYF
TGTGCCAGCAGTCCCTGGACAGACTACGAGCAGTACTTC
>TRBV4-1|.|TRBJ1-6|few
CASSQHTSYNSPLHF
TGCGCCAGCAGCCAACACACCTCCTATAATTCACCCCTCCACTTT
>TRBV5-1|.|TRBJ2-7|few
CASSLAYVSGEQYF
TGCGCCAGCAGCTTGGCCTACGTTAGTGGCGAGCAGTACTTC
>TRBV25-1|.|TRBJ2-1|.
CASSGRRFNEQFF
TGTGCCAGCAGTGGCAGGAGATTCAATGAGCAGTTCTTC
>TRBV15|TRBD1|TRBJ2-7|.
CATSRGEDRAHEQYF
TGTGCCACCAGCAGAGGAGAGGACAGGGCCCACGAGCAGTACTTC
>TRBV7-2|TRBD2|TRBJ2-7|few
CASSSETSGSSYEQYF
TGTGCCAGCAGCTCTGAGACTAGCGGGAGCTCCTACGAGCAGTACTTC
>TRBV29-1|TRBD2|TRBJ2-1|.
CSVESAGINEQFF
TGCAGCGTTGAATCAGCGGGAATCAATGAGCAGTTCTTC
>TRBV7-9|TRBD2|TRBJ2-3|.
CASSLGGREDTQYF
TGTGCCAGCAGCTTAGGAGGGAGGGAGGATACGCAGTATTTT
>TRBV24-1|.|TRBJ2-5|.
CATLEISGTIKETQYF
TGTGCCACTCTCGAGATATCCGGGACGATAAAAGAGACCCAGTACTTC
>TRBV27|.|TRBJ1-5|few
CASSLEGVSNQPQHF
TGTGCCAGCAGTTTGGAAGGGGTTAGCAATCAGCCCCAGCATTTT
>TRBV2|.|TRBJ1-4|few
CASRIDVATNEKLFF
TGTGCCAGCCGTATAGACGTTGCAACTAATGAAAAACTGTTTTTT
>TRBV20-1|.|TRBJ2-7|few
CSARDRGAYEQYF
TGCAGTGCTAGAGATAGGGGGGCCTACGAGCAGTACTTC
>TRBV5-1|TRBD1|TRBJ2-3|.
CASSLGSGGFTDTQYF
TGCGCCAGCAGCTTGGGGTCAGGGGGCTTCACAGATACGCAGTATTTT
>TRBV15|.|TRBJ1-1|few
CATSRDEGTEAFF
TGTGCCACCAGCAGAGACGAAGGAACTGAAGCTTTCTTT
>TRBV5-1|.|TRBJ2-5|few
CASSLGLYTQETQYF
TGCGCCAGCAGCTTGGGACTTTATACCCAAGAGACCCAGTACTTC
>TRBV25-1|.|TRBJ2-5|.
CASSQNGGLVYF
TGTGCCAGCAGTCAGAACGGAGGACTGGTGTACTTC
>TRBV27|.|TRBJ1-1|.
CASSLSILVSTEAFF
TGTGCCAGCAGTTTATCCATCCTAGTCTCCACTGAAGCTTTCTTT
>TRBV7-6|TRBD2|TRBJ2-5|few
CASSRSTSGGGTQYF
TGTGCCAGCAGCCGATCGACTAGCGGGGGTGGGACCCAGTACTTC
>TRBV29-1|TRBD1|TRBJ2-7|few
CSVRTGHSYEQYF
TGCAGCGTTAGGACAGGGCATTCCTACGAGCAGTACTTC
>TRBV4-1|TRBD2|TRBJ2-3|few
CASSQGGGGLTDTQYF
TGCGCCAGCAGCCAAGGGGGCGGGGGGCTCACAGATACGCAGTATTTT
>TRBV9|TRBD2|TRBJ2-2|.
CASSLLGGLAGQTGELFF
TGTGCCAGCAGCCTCCTTGGAGGTTTAGCGGGACAAACCGGGGAGCTGTTTTTT
>TRBV6-5|.|TRBJ2-7|few
CASSYSDSPTYEQYF
TGTGCCAGCAGTTACTCGGACAGCCCGACCTACGAGCAGTACTTC
>TRBV4-3|.|TRBJ2-5|few
CASSQDLTGQETQYF
TGCGCCAGCAGCCAAGATCTGACAGGACAAGAGACCCAGTACTTC
>TRBV5-6|.|TRBJ1-2|few
CASSVDSNNYGYTF
TGTGCCAGCAGCGTGGACAGTAATAACTATGGCTACACCTTC
>TRBV9|.|TRBJ2-3|.
CASSVGGSADTQYF
TGTGCCAGCAGCGTAGGGGGGAGCGCAGATACGCAGTATTTT
>TRBV6-1|.|TRBJ2-7|.
CASSGWDALVPYF
TGTGCCAGCAGTGGGTGGGACGCTTTGGTCCCCTACTTC
>TRBV24-1|.|TRBJ1-2|few
CATSRGEHYGYTF
TGTGCCACCAGTAGGGGAGAGCACTATGGCTACACCTTC
>TRBV11-2|.|TRBJ2-7|.
CATSGVNPYEQYF
TGTGCCACCTCCGGGGTAAACCCCTACGAGCAGTACTTC
>TRBV11-1|.|TRBJ2-7|few
CASSLELMSGPTGEQYF
TGTGCCAGCAGCTTAGAGTTGATGAGCGGCCCGACGGGTGAGCAGTACTTC
>TRBV7-9|.|TRBJ2-3|.
CASSSQSRLLDTQYF
TGTGCCAGCAGCTCGCAAAGTAGACTACTAGATACGCAGTATTTT
>TRBV29-1|TRBD1|TRBJ2-6|few
CSVDGGTGDVSGANVLTF
TGCAGCGTTGACGGAGGGACAGGAGACGTGTCTGGGGCCAACGTCCTGACTTTC
>TRBV28|.|TRBJ2-7|.
CASSPSEEQYF
TGTGCCAGCAGCCCCAGTGAAGAGCAGTACTTC
>TRBV4-1|TRBD1|TRBJ1-1|few
CASSQRGQGGTEAFF
TGCGCCAGCAGCCAACGGGGACAGGGAGGAACTGAAGCTTTCTTT
>TRBV29-1|.|TRBJ2-4|few
CSAQTTAWNIQYF
TGCAGCGCCCAAACCACGGCTTGGAACATTCAGTACTTC
>TRBV4-1|TRBD2|TRBJ2-7|many
CASSSGLAYEQYF
TGCGCCAGCAGCTCCGGACTAGCCTACGAGCAGTACTTC
>TRBV27|TRBD1|TRBJ2-3|.
CASSLATGASTDTQYF
TGTGCCAGCAGTTTGGCCACAGGGGCGTCCACAGATACGCAGTATTTT
>TRBV7-6|.|TRBJ2-7|.
CASSNGEEGYEQYF
TGTGCCAGCAGCAACGGGGAGGAGGGGTACGAGCAGTACTTC